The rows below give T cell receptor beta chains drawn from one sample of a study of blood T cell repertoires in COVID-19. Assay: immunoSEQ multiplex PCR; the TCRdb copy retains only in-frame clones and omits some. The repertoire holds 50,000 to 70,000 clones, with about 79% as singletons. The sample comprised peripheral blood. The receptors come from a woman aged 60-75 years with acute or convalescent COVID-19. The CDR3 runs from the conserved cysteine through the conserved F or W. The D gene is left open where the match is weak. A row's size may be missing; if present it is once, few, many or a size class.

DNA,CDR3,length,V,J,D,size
TGTGCCAGCAGCTTAGGTAGCGGAGGGGATAATGGCTACACCTTC,CASSLGSGGDNGYTF,15,TRBV5-4,TRBJ1-2,.,.
TGCGCCAGCAGCCTACGACCGGGACAGGGTGGAAACACCATATATTTT,CASSLRPGQGGNTIYF,16,TRBV5-1,TRBJ1-3,TRBD1,.
TGTGCCAGCAGCTTCGGTGACGGGAACACCATATATTTT,CASSFGDGNTIYF,13,TRBV11-1,TRBJ1-3,.,.
TGTGCCAGCAGCTTAGCCTTGAACAGGGGAGCTGAAAAACTGTTTTTT,CASSLALNRGAEKLFF,16,TRBV11-2,TRBJ1-4,TRBD1,.
TGTGCCAGCAGAGCAGGGTTTAGGGATCAGCCCCAGCATTTT,CASRAGFRDQPQHF,14,TRBV6-5,TRBJ1-5,.,once
TGTGCCAGCTCACTAGGACTAGCGTCAGATACGCAGTATTTT,CASSLGLASDTQYF,14,TRBV18,TRBJ2-3,TRBD2,once
TGTGCCAGCAGTGAAGCGGGGACTGGATACGAGCAGTACTTC,CASSEAGTGYEQYF,14,TRBV2,TRBJ2-7,.,.
TGTGCCATCAGTGAGTCGGGCAGCCTGAACGCTGAAGCTTTCTTT,CAISESGSLNAEAFF,15,TRBV10-3,TRBJ1-1,.,.
TGCGCCACCCGAGTTGGGTCTAACGAAGCGGGGCAGTTCTTC,CATRVGSNEAGQFF,14,TRBV10-1,TRBJ2-1,.,.
TGTGCCAGCAGCCCCGCCAAAGGGGGATCCTACGAGCAGTACTTC,CASSPAKGGSYEQYF,15,TRBV4-2,TRBJ2-7,.,.
TGCGCCAGCAGCCAAATGCAGCCCCAGGTAGCCAAAAACATTCAGTACTTC,CASSQMQPQVAKNIQYF,17,TRBV4-1,TRBJ2-4,.,.
TGCGCCAGCAGGCGGGGACAGGTTTCGACCACTGAAGCTTTCTTT,CASRRGQVSTTEAFF,15,TRBV5-1,TRBJ1-1,TRBD1,.
TGTGCCTGGAGTACCCGGAGGATCGGTGAAAAACTGTTTTTT,CAWSTRRIGEKLFF,14,TRBV30,TRBJ1-4,.,.
TGTGCCAGCAGCTATACCGGGACAGGGGGAAGTGAGCAGTTCTTC,CASSYTGTGGSEQFF,15,TRBV5-6,TRBJ2-1,TRBD1,.
TGTGCCAGCAGTTCGGCGCAGGCTAACACTGAAGCTTTCTTT,CASSSAQANTEAFF,14,TRBV6-6,TRBJ1-1,.,.
TGCGCCAGCAGCTTGGGGGGACACCTCCACTTT,CASSLGGHLHF,11,TRBV5-1,TRBJ1-6,.,.
TGTGCCACCAGCTCTTGGCAGGGGGCTACAGATACGCAGTATTTT,CATSSWQGATDTQYF,15,TRBV24-1,TRBJ2-3,TRBD1,once
TGTGCCTGGAGTGTGGCAGGGTTGGGTGGCTACACCTTC,CAWSVAGLGGYTF,13,TRBV30,TRBJ1-2,.,once
TGTGCCAGCAGTGAGCAGGGAATTAGCAATCAGCCCCAGCATTTT,CASSEQGISNQPQHF,15,TRBV6-1,TRBJ1-5,.,.
TGCGCCAGCAGCGCGGACAGCCCTGGGGGCACTGAAGCTTTCTTT,CASSADSPGGTEAFF,15,TRBV5-1,TRBJ1-1,.,.
TGTGCCAGCAGCTTGGGAGGCTACGAGCAGTACTTC,CASSLGGYEQYF,12,TRBV5-6,TRBJ2-7,.,.
TGCGCCAGCAGCATACAGGGTTTCTCTGGAAACACCATATATTTT,CASSIQGFSGNTIYF,15,TRBV4-1,TRBJ1-3,.,.
TGCGCCAGCAGCTTGAACGCGGTAACACCCTACAATGAGCAGTTCTTC,CASSLNAVTPYNEQFF,16,TRBV5-1,TRBJ2-1,.,.
TGTGCCAGCAGTGAACTAGCGGGAGTGGGCGAGCAGTACTTC,CASSELAGVGEQYF,14,TRBV6-4,TRBJ2-7,TRBD2,.
TGTGCCAGCAGTTCGACCAGGGTTACGCAGTATTTT,CASSSTRVTQYF,12,TRBV6-5,TRBJ2-3,.,.
TGTGCCAGCAGCAGCCGGGACAGGGGTATTTATGTCTACACCTTC,CASSSRDRGIYVYTF,15,TRBV5-6,TRBJ1-2,TRBD1,few
TGTGCCAGCAGCTCCCCCCACCCCGGACAGGGCTATGGCTACACCTTC,CASSSPHPGQGYGYTF,16,TRBV11-2,TRBJ1-2,TRBD1,few
TGTGCCAGCAGCTTAGATACTAGCGGCTCCTACGAGCAGTACTTC,CASSLDTSGSYEQYF,15,TRBV11-2,TRBJ2-7,TRBD2,.
TGTGCCAGCAGCCGAGAAGGGACAGCGAACACCGGGGAGCTGTTTTTT,CASSREGTANTGELFF,16,TRBV7-6,TRBJ2-2,TRBD1,.
TGTGCCAGCAGCGCACGACCGGGACAGGGAACACCCCTCCACTTT,CASSARPGQGTPLHF,15,TRBV9,TRBJ1-6,TRBD1,once
TGTGCCAGCAGTTATCGGGGGACGGGCTATGGCTACACCTTC,CASSYRGTGYGYTF,14,TRBV6-5,TRBJ1-2,.,.
TGCGCCAGCAGCGATAAGGGGGCAGGGGGAAACACCATATATTTT,CASSDKGAGGNTIYF,15,TRBV5-1,TRBJ1-3,TRBD1,.
TGTGCCAGCAGCTTAACAGGGGTTAATGAGCAGTTCTTC,CASSLTGVNEQFF,13,TRBV7-3,TRBJ2-1,.,.
TGTGCCAGCAGCTCCGACAGGGGCCGCAATGAGCAGTTCTTC,CASSSDRGRNEQFF,14,TRBV11-2,TRBJ2-1,TRBD1,.
TGTGCCACCAGTGATTCCGGACTAGCGGGGGGCAACATTCAGTACTTC,CATSDSGLAGGNIQYF,16,TRBV24-1,TRBJ2-4,TRBD2,once
TGTGCCAGCAGTTACTCTGGGCAGGAATACGAGCAGTACTTC,CASSYSGQEYEQYF,14,TRBV6-5,TRBJ2-7,.,.
TGCAGCGGAGGGGGGGGCAATGGCTACACCTTC,CSGGGGNGYTF,11,TRBV20-1,TRBJ1-2,.,.
TGTGCCAGCAGCTTCCGGACAGGGGACAATGAGCAGTTCTTC,CASSFRTGDNEQFF,14,TRBV7-2,TRBJ2-1,TRBD1,.
TGCGCCAGCAGCTCCGGGACAGGGGGTGCCTACGAGCAGTACTTC,CASSSGTGGAYEQYF,15,TRBV5-1,TRBJ2-7,TRBD1,.
TGTGCCAGCAGCTTATTAGGGGTGGTTAATGAAAAACTGTTTTTT,CASSLLGVVNEKLFF,15,TRBV11-2,TRBJ1-4,.,.
TGTGCCAGCAGTTTAACGCCCGGGTCTGGCTACACCTTC,CASSLTPGSGYTF,13,TRBV12-3/TRBV12-4,TRBJ1-2,.,.
TGTGCCATCAGTGAGTCGACAGGCAATCAGCCCCAGCATTTT,CAISESTGNQPQHF,14,TRBV10-3,TRBJ1-5,.,.
TGCGCCAGCAGCTTGGCCGGAGCCTACAACAATGAGCAGTTCTTC,CASSLAGAYNNEQFF,15,TRBV5-1,TRBJ2-1,.,.
TGTGCCAGCAGCACTCGGACTAGCGGGCGTACTCAAGAGACCCAGTACTTC,CASSTRTSGRTQETQYF,17,TRBV5-4,TRBJ2-5,TRBD2,.
TGCGCCAGCAGCAAAGACAGGGATCATAGCACAGATACGCAGTATTTT,CASSKDRDHSTDTQYF,16,TRBV5-1,TRBJ2-3,TRBD1,.
TGTGCCAGCAGCTTGGCGGGGGACCAGCCCCAGCATTTT,CASSLAGDQPQHF,13,TRBV5-8,TRBJ1-5,.,few
TGTGCCAGCAGCTTACGGACTAGCGGGGGGGCCCATGAGCAGTTCTTC,CASSLRTSGGAHEQFF,16,TRBV7-3,TRBJ2-1,TRBD2,.
TGTGCCAGCAGTCCACCTCTGACCGGACCCCGGGACAGGGGGCTGGGAGAGCAGTACTTC,CASSPPLTGPRDRGLGEQYF,20,TRBV6-6,TRBJ2-7,TRBD1,few
TGCGCCAGCAGCTTTGCAGTCCTAAGCGGGGGACCATCCTACGAGCAGTACTTC,CASSFAVLSGGPSYEQYF,18,TRBV5-1,TRBJ2-7,TRBD2,.
TGTGCCACCACCTCGAGTGGGGGGGCAGGGCAGCCCCAGCATTTT,CATTSSGGAGQPQHF,15,TRBV7-9,TRBJ1-5,.,few
TGTGCCAGCAGCCTGAGGAGAGGTTGGGGGGGTGAGCAGTTCTTC,CASSLRRGWGGEQFF,15,TRBV7-2,TRBJ2-1,TRBD2,once
TGTGCCATCAGTGAGCCCGATCGGTACGAGCAGTACTTC,CAISEPDRYEQYF,13,TRBV10-3,TRBJ2-7,.,.
TGTGCCAGCAGCTCCCTCTATGGCTACACCTTC,CASSSLYGYTF,11,TRBV11-2,TRBJ1-2,.,.